The T cell receptor (beta chain) described here comes from a study of cytomegalovirus exposure and HLA in healthy donors. On this clone itself: The antigen remains undetermined.

Germline V CDR1 and CDR2: SGHRS, YFSETQ. Trimming cost V 0 bases and J 1 base, with 7 bases left between them. The CDR3 spans 14 residues. Primers: 60 Vbeta forward and 13 Jbeta reverse. Produced via immunoSEQ multiplex PCR; TCRdb's table is partial and in-frame only. The sample lists approximately 150,000 clones, over 70% occurring once. At the time of sampling, donors were nominally healthy, though unrecorded immune exposures were likely. General study results and limits: TCR beta chain V- and J-gene trimming was linked, in a later analysis, to a missense variant in DCLRE1C. Previous analysis showed most TCR beta V segments were productive about 87% or about 30% of the time. Specificity of a few CMV-associated chains for CMV antigens was verified in vitro.

This sequence originates from a woman in her 40s in good health and CMV-seropositive. This chain connects TRBV5-1 to TRBJ1-2; D call uncertain. Material for sequencing was PBMCs. The CDR3 DNA reads TGCGCCAGCAGCTTGGACACGGGTAACTATGGCTACACCTTC. It encodes CASSLDTGNYGYTF. Filled out from reference TRBV5-1 and TRBJ1-2, the complete variable domain reads KAGVTQTPRYLIKTRGQQVTLSCSPISGHRSVSWYQQTPGQGLQFLFEYFSETQRNKGNFPGRFSGRQFSNSRSEMNVSTLELGDSALYLCASSLDTGNYGYTFGSGTRLTVV.